Following are 16 T cell receptor beta chains from one sample sequenced in a study of blood T cell repertoires in COVID-19. Libraries were prepared by immunoSEQ multiplex PCR; TCRdb keeps only in-frame clonotypes and omits some of them. This sample has about 220,000 clones, with 80% found just once. The sample was peripheral blood. The origin of the receptors is a human donor in a cohort sampled during active COVID-19.

The J gene is TRBJ2-2, the V gene TRBV24-1; 9 nucleotides align to TRBD2. This CDR3 has 16 amino acids. Germline assignment: CDR1 KGHDR and CDR2 SFDVKD. Germline trimming cut 4 bases from V and 5 bases from J; bases unmatched to any gene: 7. For the CDR3, the DNA is TGTGCCACCAGTGACCCCCTAGCGGGACAAACCGGGGAGCTGTTTTTT. It specifies CATSDPLAGQTGELFF.

The chain carries TRBV11-3 and TRBJ1-1; D perhaps matches TRBD1 (5 bases). The V end was cut by 5 bases, the J end by 6 bases, with 16 bases between. CDR3 size: 14 residues. Germline V gene data show CDR1 as SGHNT and CDR2 as YENEEA. CDR3 protein: CASSRSHRSAEAFF. CDR3 sequence (DNA): TGTGCCAGCAGCCGAAGCCACAGGAGCGCTGAAGCTTTCTTT.

The V and J genes are TRBV28 and TRBJ2-5; maybe TRBD2 (5 bases). This CDR3 has 15 amino acids. The ends were cut back, 2 bases at V and 2 bases at J, with 12 bases in the middle. Germline V gene lookup returns CDR1 MDHEN and CDR2 SYDVKM. CDR3 DNA: TGTGCCAGCAGTTTAATTTTCGGGATACAAGAGACCCAGTACTTC. Translation: CASSLIFGIQETQYF.

The chain combines TRBV19 with TRBJ1-3; TRBD1 aligns across 7 bases. V trimming: 7 bases; J trimming: 3 bases; junction bases outside the gene matches: 9. This CDR3 has 15 residues. Germline V gene data show CDR1 as LNHDA and CDR2 as SQIVND (reference sequence). The CDR3 DNA is TGTGCCAGTATACAGGGGAACCTCGGTGGAAACACCATATATTTT. Translation gives CASIQGNLGGNTIYF.

The rearrangement uses TRBV3-1 (or the pseudogene TRBV3-2) and TRBJ2-1; 10 nucleotides agree with TRBD2. The germline V gene has CDR1 LGHDT and CDR2 YNNKEL (reference sequence). V lost 4 bases and J lost 7; bases outside the gene matches: 13. The CDR3 has 17 residues. As DNA, the CDR3 is TGTGCCAGCAGCCCTCGCCCTAGCGGGAGTGAATATAATGAGCAGTTCTTC. It codes for CASSPRPSGSEYNEQFF.

This chain connects TRBV7-9 to TRBJ1-2; TRBD1 is a possible D gene (5 bases). CDR3 size: 15 residues. CDR1 is SEHNR, CDR2 FQNEAQ, per germline (reference sequence). Trimming left V 5 bases short and J 0 bases short, with 13 bases between. The CDR3 sequence: CASSLDSVPNYGYTF. The CDR3 nucleotides read TGTGCCAGCAGCCTCGACAGCGTCCCTAACTATGGCTACACCTTC.

This sequence joins TRBV28 and TRBJ1-2, with 9 bases matching TRBD1. V shed 7 bases and J 1 base; nucleotides not matched to a gene: 10. This CDR3 comprises 16 residues. In germline, CDR1 is MDHEN, CDR2 SYDVKM. The CDR3 DNA is TGTGCCAGCACCCCCGGGACAGGGATCGTTAACTATGGCTACACCTTC. It encodes CASTPGTGIVNYGYTF.

The rearrangement joins TRBV6-8 to TRBJ1-2; no clear D gene. V was pared by 9 bases and J by 9 bases, with 14 bases between. This CDR3 is built from 11 residues. CDR1 is MNHGY and CDR2 is SAAAGT in the germline V gene. CDR3 amino acids: CARRHPSCYTF. The CDR3 coding sequence is TGTGCCAGGAGACATCCCTCATGCTACACCTTC.

The V call is TRBV10-3, the J call TRBJ1-6, with 11 bases matching TRBD1. Germline lookup yields CDR1 ENHRY and CDR2 SYGVKD. V shed 10 bases, J shed 7 bases, and the junction held 6 bases outside the gene matches. The CDR3 spans 14 residues. CDR3: CATAGTGGNSPLHF. The CDR3 DNA reads TGTGCCACCGCCGGGACAGGGGGAAATTCACCCCTCCACTTT.

The chain links TRBV7-8 to TRBJ2-2; D is ambiguous. Germline V gene data show CDR1 as SGHVS and CDR2 as FQNEAQ. Trimming removed 5 bases from V and 7 bases from J, with 8 bases in between. The CDR3 length is 12 residues. The CDR3 region has the DNA TGTGCCAGCAGCCCCTCGTACGGGGAGCTGTTTTTT. As protein: CASSPSYGELFF.

The V call is TRBV16, the J call TRBJ2-7; 9 bases are a match to TRBD1. Germline CDR1 reads KGHSY; CDR2 reads FQNENV. V gave up 6 bases and J gave up 2 bases; unmatched junction bases: 5. This CDR3 is 14 amino acids long. The CDR3 sequence: CASRPGTGTYEQYF. The CDR3 coding sequence is TGTGCCAGCAGACCCGGGACAGGGACCTACGAGCAGTACTTC.

This clone showed up just a few times. The chain has TRBV5-6 and TRBJ2-7; 12 positions agree with TRBD2. This CDR3 spans 19 amino acids. After removal of 3 bases from V and 0 bases from J, the junction contained 13 bases not matched to a gene. Germline V lookup: CDR1 SGHDT, CDR2 YYEEEE. This CDR3 reads CASSSGLAGRTLISYEQYF. CDR3 sequence (DNA): TGTGCCAGCAGCTCGGGACTAGCGGGTAGGACTTTAATCTCCTACGAGCAGTACTTC.

The V gene is TRBV3-1 (or the pseudogene TRBV3-2), the J gene TRBJ2-5, with TRBD2 identical over 8 bases. Looked up from germline, CDR1 is LGHDT and CDR2 is YNNKEL (reference sequence). The CDR3 is 20 residues long. V was clipped by 1 base and J by 3 bases; unmatched bases: 19. The CDR3 sequence is CASSQGPSMDGGRPKETQYF. The CDR3, as DNA: TGTGCCAGCAGCCAAGGACCTTCAATGGATGGCGGGAGGCCGAAAGAGACCCAGTACTTC.

This clone appeared a single time. The rearrangement uses TRBV7-2 and TRBJ2-7, with 8 bases identical to TRBD2. V lost 5 bases and J lost 6; bases outside the gene matches: 9. The CDR3 totals 14 residues. Looked up from germline, CDR1 is SGHTA and CDR2 is FQGNSA. CDR3 DNA: TGTGCCAGCAGCACCGGGACTAGTTGGGGCGAGCAGTACTTC. The encoded protein is CASSTGTSWGEQYF.

The chain couples TRBV9 to TRBJ2-3; D may be TRBD2 (5 bases). The CDR3 sequence is 15 residues long. The germline V gene encodes CDR1 SGDLS and CDR2 YYNGEE. V dropped 5 bases and J dropped 1 base, with 14 bases sitting between them. The DNA for the CDR3 is TGTGCCAGCAGTCTGGCGGGTCCAGGCACAGATACGCAGTATTTT. Its protein product is CASSLAGPGTDTQYF.

CDR3 bases: TGTGCCAGCTCGGACACATTCGGAGCACAGCCCCAGCATTTT. Residues: CASSDTFGAQPQHF. This sequence joins TRBV18 and TRBJ1-5; possible D gene TRBD1, 5 bases. The CDR3 spans 14 residues. The V gene's germline CDR1 is KGHSH and CDR2 LQKENI. V shed 6 bases and J shed 7 bases, with 16 bases lying between them.